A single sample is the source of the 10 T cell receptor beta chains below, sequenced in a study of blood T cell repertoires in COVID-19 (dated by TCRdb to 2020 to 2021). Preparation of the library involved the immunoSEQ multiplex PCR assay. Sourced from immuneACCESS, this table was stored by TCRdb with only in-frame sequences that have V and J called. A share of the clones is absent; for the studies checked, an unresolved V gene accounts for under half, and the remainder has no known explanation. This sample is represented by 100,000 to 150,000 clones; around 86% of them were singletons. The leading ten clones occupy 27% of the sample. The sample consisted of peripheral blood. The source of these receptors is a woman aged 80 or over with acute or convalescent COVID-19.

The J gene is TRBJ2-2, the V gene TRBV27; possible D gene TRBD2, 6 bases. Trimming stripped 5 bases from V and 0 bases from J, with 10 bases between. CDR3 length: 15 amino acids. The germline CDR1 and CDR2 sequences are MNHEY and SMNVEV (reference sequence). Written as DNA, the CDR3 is TGTGCCAGCAGTCCCTGGAGGGCGAACACCGGGGAGCTGTTTTTT. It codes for CASSPWRANTGELFF.

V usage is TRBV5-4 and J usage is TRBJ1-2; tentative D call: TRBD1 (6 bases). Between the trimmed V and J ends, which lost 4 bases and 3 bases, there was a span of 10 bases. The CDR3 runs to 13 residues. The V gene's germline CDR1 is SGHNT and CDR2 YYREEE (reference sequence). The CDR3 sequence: CASSPQGDYGYTF. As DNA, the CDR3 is TGTGCCAGCAGCCCACAGGGAGACTATGGCTACACCTTC.

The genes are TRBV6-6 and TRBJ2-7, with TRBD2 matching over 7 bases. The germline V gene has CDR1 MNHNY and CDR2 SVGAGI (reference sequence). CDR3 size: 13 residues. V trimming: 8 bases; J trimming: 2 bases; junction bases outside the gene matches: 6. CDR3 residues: CASAGESTYEQYF. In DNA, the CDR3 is TGTGCCAGCGCGGGAGAAAGCACCTACGAGCAGTACTTC.

CDR3 amino acids: CASSSGTGYEKLFF. CDR3 nucleotide sequence: TGTGCCAGCAGCTCCGGGACAGGTTATGAAAAACTGTTTTTT. V and J are TRBV6-5 and TRBJ1-4, with TRBD1 identical over 8 bases. The CDR3 is 14 amino acids. J lost 6 bases, V lost 6 bases, and 6 bases had no gene match. Germline V lookup: CDR1 MNHEY, CDR2 SVGAGI.

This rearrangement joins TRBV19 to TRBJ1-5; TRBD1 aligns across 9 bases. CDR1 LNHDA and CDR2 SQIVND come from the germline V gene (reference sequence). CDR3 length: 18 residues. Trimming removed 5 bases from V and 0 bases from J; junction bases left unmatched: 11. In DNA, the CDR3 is TGTGCCAGTAGTGCCGCGGGACAGGGAATCTATAGCAATCAGCCCCAGCATTTT. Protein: CASSAAGQGIYSNQPQHF.

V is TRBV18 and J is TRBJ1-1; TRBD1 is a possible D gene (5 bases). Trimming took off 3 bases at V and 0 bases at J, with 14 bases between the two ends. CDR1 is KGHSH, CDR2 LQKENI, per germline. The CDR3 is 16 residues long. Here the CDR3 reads CASSPLLTGVNTEAFF. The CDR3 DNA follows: TGTGCCAGCTCACCGCTACTCACAGGTGTGAACACTGAAGCTTTCTTT.

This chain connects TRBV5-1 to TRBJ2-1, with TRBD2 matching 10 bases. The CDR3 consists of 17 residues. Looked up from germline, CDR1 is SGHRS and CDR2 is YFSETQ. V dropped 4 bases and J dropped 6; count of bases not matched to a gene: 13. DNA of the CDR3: TGCGCCAGCAGCCACGCGCAAATAGCGGGGGGAGTCAATGAGCAGTTCTTC. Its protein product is CASSHAQIAGGVNEQFF.

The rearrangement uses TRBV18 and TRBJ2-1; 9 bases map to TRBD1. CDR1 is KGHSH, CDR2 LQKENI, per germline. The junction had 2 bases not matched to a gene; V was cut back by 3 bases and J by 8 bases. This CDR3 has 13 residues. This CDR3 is CASSPRTGDEQFF. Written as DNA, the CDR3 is TGTGCCAGCTCACCCCGGACAGGGGATGAGCAGTTCTTC.

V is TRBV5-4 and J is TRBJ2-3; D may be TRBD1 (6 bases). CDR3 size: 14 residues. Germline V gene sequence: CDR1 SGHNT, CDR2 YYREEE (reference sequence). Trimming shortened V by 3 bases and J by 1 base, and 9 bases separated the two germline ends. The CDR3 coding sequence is TGTGCCAGCAGCTATGACAGGCGCACAGATACGCAGTATTTT. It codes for CASSYDRRTDTQYF.

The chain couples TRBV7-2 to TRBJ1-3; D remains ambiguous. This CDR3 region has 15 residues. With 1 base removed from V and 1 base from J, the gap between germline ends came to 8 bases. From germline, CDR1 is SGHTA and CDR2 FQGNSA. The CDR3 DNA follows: TGTGCCAGCAGCTTAGACTGGTCATCTGGAAACACCATATATTTT. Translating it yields CASSLDWSSGNTIYF.